Listed here are 8 T cell receptor beta chains from one sample, sequenced in a study of T cells in Graves' hyperthyroidism and ophthalmopathy. There were TCR beta CDR3 regions amplified from RNA transcripts. TCR CDR3 underwent first-round RT-PCR with the HTBI primer set. TCRdb processed the multiplex PCR reads anew with MiXCR; each CDR3 protein has one entry. The sample carries 700,000 or so distinct CDR3 sequences, 16% recorded once. Sequenced: blood. The source of these receptors is a man younger than 30 with Graves' hyperthyroidism.

Ten or more counts support this clonotype. J is TRBJ2-1 and V is TRBV28; 7 bases match TRBD2. This CDR3 is built from 14 residues. V trimming: 4 bases; J trimming: 7 bases; junction bases outside the gene matches: 7. Germline V gene lookup returns CDR1 MDHEN and CDR2 SYDVKM. The CDR3 nucleotides are TGTGCCAGCAGTTCCCGGACTAGACCGAATGAGCAGTTCTTC. The encoded protein is CASSSRTRPNEQFF.

This clonotype was detected ten times or more. The chain joins TRBV12-3 or TRBV12-4 to TRBJ2-3; D gene unclear. The CDR3 covers 15 residues. Trimming left V 7 bases short and J 2 bases short, with 16 bases between. The CDR3 is CASTLSVGFTDTQYF. CDR3 nucleotide sequence: TGTGCCAGCACCCTATCGGTGGGCTTCACAGATACGCAGTATTTT.

This chain's CDR3 is CASSDDSGIGFSEQFF. The CDR3 bases are TGTGCCAGCAGTGATGATAGCGGGATTGGATTTAGTGAGCAGTTCTTC. The chain joins TRBV27 to TRBJ2-1, with 8 bases matching TRBD2. This CDR3 comprises 16 residues. The V segment lost 5 bases and the J segment 9 bases; nucleotides outside the gene matches: 15. The V gene's germline CDR1 is MNHEY and CDR2 SMNVEV (reference sequence).

This clonotype was counted ten times or more. V usage is TRBV2 and J usage is TRBJ1-5; D is ambiguous. CDR3 length: 15 amino acids. Germline CDR1 reads SNHLY; CDR2 reads FYNNEI. The V end was cut by 8 bases, the J end by 2 bases, with 16 bases between. The CDR3 region has the DNA TGTGCCAGCTGCCCAGGTTCGGGTGGCAATCAGCCCCAGCATTTT. It translates to CASCPGSGGNQPQHF.

This clonotype was found many times. The chain uses TRBV28 and TRBJ1-5, with D unresolved. The CDR3 consists of 14 residues. Trimming took 6 bases from V and 4 from J, leaving 13 bases between them. Per germline, CDR1 MDHEN and CDR2 SYDVKM. CDR3 nucleotides: TGTGCCAGCAGAACGACTGGGTCGAATCAGCCCCAGCATTTT. Translating it yields CASRTTGSNQPQHF.

This clonotype was observed many times. The chain uses TRBV28 and TRBJ2-5; 8 positions agree with TRBD1. This CDR3 region has 14 residues. Germline V gene sequence: CDR1 MDHEN, CDR2 SYDVKM. V lost 8 bases, J lost 1 base, and 6 bases stayed unmatched. The CDR3 DNA reads TGTGCCAGCTCCGGGACAGGAGTCCAAGAGACCCAGTACTTC. As protein: CASSGTGVQETQYF.

This clonotype turned up a few times. This chain uses TRBV29-1 with TRBJ1-5; 10 bases match TRBD1. Germline loops: CDR1 SQVTM, CDR2 ANQGSEA. The CDR3 runs to 13 residues. The V and J ends lost 6 bases and 6 bases, in that order; junction bases with no gene match: 5. The CDR3 spells CSVTGGGGQPQHF. The CDR3 nucleotides read TGCAGCGTGACAGGGGGCGGGGGTCAGCCCCAGCATTTT. The full variable domain, its missing parts supplied by reference TRBV29-1 and TRBJ1-5, is SAVISQKPSRDICQRGTSLTIQCQVDSQVTMMFWYRQQPGQSLTLIATANQGSEATYESGFVIDKFPISRPNLTFSTLTVSNMSPEDSSIYLCSVTGGGGQPQHFGDGTRLSIL.

The chain combines TRBV3-1 with TRBJ2-7; no firm D call. Germline CDR1 LGHDT, CDR2 YNNKEL (reference sequence). Trimming shortened V by 4 bases and J by 3 bases, and 16 bases separated the two germline ends. The CDR3 spans 15 residues. CDR3 nucleotide sequence: TGTGCCAGCAGCCCGGTTCTGGGCGGAATCTACGAGCAGTACTTC. Translating it yields CASSPVLGGIYEQYF.